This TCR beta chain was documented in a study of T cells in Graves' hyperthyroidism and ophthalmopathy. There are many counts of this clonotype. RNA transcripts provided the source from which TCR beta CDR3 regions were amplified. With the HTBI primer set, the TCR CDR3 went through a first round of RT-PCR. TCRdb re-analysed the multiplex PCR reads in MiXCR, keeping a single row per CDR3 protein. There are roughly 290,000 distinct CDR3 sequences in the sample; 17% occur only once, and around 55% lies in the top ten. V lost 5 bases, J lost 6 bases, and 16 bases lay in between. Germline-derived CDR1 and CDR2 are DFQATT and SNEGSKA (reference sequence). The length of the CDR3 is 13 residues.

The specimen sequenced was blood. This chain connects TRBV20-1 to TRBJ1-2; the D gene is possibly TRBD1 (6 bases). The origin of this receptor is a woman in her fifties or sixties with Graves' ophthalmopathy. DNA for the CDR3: TGCAGTGCTGATGGCAGGGAGGGGGATGGCTACACCTTC. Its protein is CSADGREGDGYTF.